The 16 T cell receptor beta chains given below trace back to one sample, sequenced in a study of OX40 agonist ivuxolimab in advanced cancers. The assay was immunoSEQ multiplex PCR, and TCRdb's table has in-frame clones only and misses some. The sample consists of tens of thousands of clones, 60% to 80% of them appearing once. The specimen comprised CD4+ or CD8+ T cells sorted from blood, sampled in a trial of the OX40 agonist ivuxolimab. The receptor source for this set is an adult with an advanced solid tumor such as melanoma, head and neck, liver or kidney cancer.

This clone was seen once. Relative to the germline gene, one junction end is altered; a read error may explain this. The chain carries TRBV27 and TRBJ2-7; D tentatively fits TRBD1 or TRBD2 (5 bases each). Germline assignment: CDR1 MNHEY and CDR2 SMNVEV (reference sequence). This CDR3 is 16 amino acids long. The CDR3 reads CAGSHRGSPSSYEQYF. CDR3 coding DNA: TGTGCCGGCAGCCACCGGGGCAGCCCGTCCTCCTACGAGCAGTACTTC.

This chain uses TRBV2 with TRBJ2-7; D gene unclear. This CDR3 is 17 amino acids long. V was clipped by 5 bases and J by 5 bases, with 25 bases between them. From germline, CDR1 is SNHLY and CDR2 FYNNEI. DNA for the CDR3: TGTGCCAGCAGTCTCCCTCTACAAATAATGTCGGGCCACGAGCAGTACTTC. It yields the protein CASSLPLQIMSGHEQYF.

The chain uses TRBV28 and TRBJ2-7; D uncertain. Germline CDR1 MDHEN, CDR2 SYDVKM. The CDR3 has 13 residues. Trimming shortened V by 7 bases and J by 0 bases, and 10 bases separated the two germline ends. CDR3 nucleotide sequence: TGTGCCAGCACTATCGGCTACTCCTACGAGCAGTACTTC. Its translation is CASTIGYSYEQYF.

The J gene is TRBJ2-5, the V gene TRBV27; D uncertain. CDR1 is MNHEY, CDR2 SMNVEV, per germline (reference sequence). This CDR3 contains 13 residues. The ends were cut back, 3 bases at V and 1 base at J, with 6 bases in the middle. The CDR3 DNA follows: TGTGCCAGCAGTTTTACGGGCCAAGAGACCCAGTACTTC. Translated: CASSFTGQETQYF.

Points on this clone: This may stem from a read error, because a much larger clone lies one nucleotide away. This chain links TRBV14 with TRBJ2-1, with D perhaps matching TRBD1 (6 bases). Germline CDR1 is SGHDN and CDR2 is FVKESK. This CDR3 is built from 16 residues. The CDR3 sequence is CANSPHSTGRYNEQFF. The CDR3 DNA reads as TGTGCCAACAGCCCCCATTCCACAGGGCGCTACAATGAGCAGTTCTTC.

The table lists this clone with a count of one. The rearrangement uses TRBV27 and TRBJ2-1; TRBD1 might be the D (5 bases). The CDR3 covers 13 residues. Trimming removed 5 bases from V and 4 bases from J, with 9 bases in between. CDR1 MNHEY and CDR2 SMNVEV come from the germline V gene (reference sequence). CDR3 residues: CASSPRQYNEQFF. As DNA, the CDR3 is TGTGCCAGCAGTCCCCGACAGTACAATGAGCAGTTCTTC.

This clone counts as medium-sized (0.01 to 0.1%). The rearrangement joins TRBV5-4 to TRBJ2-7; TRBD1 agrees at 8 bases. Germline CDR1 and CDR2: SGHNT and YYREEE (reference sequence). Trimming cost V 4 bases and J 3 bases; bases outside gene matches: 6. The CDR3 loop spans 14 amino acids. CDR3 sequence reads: CASSTGTGVYEQYF. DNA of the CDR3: TGTGCCAGCAGCACCGGGACAGGCGTCTACGAGCAGTACTTC.

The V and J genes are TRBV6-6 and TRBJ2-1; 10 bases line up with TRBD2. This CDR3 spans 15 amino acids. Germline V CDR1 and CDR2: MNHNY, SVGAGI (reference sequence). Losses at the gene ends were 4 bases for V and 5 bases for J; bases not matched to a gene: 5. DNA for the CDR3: TGTGCCAGCAGTTTAGCGGGAGGTTTAGACAATGAGCAGTTCTTC. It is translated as CASSLAGGLDNEQFF.

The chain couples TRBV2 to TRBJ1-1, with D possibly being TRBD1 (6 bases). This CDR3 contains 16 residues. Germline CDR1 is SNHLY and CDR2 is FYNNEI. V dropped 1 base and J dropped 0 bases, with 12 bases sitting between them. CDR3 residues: CASSEVRTDMNTEAFF. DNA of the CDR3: TGTGCCAGCAGTGAAGTGAGGACAGACATGAACACTGAAGCTTTCTTT.

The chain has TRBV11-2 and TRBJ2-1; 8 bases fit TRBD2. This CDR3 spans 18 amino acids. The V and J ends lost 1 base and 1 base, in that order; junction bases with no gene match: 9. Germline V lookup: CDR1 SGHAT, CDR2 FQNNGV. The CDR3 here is CASSLAIPGGRSYNEQFF. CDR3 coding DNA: TGTGCCAGCAGCTTAGCTATCCCCGGCGGGAGGTCCTACAATGAGCAGTTCTTC.

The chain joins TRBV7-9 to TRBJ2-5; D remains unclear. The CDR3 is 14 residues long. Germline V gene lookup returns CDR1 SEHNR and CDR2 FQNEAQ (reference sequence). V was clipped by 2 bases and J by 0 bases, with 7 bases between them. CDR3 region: CASSLWSDQETQYF. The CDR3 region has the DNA TGTGCCAGCAGCTTATGGTCAGACCAAGAGACCCAGTACTTC.

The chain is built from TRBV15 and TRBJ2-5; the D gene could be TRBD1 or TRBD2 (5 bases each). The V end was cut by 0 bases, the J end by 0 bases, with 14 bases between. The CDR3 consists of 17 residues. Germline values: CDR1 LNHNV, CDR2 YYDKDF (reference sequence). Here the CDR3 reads CATSREGRGVDQETQYF. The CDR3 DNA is TGTGCCACCAGCAGAGAGGGTCGAGGGGTAGACCAAGAGACCCAGTACTTC.

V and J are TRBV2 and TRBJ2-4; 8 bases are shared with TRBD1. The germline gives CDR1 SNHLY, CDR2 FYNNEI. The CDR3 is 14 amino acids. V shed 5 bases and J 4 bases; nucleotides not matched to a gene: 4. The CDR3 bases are TGTGCCAGCAGTTTAAGGACAGGGAAAAACATTCAGTACTTC. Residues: CASSLRTGKNIQYF.

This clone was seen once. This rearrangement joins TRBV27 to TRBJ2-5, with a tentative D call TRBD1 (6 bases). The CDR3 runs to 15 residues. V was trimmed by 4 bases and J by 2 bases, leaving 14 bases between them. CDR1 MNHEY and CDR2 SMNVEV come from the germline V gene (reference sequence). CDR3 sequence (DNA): TGTGCCAGCAGTTCCGCCAGGGACATACAAGAGACCCAGTACTTC. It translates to CASSSARDIQETQYF.

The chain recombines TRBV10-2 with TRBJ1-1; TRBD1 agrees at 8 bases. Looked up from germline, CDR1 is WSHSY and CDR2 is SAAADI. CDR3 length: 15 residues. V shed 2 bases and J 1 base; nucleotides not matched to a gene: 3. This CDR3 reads CASSEAGTGNTEAFF. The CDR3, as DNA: TGCGCCAGCAGTGAGGCGGGGACAGGGAACACTGAAGCTTTCTTT.

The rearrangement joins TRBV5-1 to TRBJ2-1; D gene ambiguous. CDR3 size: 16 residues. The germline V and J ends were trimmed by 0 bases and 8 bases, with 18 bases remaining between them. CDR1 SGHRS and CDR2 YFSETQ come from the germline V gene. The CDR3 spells CASSLGLRVLVDEQFF. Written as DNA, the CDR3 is TGCGCCAGCAGCTTGGGACTCCGGGTGCTCGTGGATGAGCAGTTCTTC.